This T cell receptor beta chain is from a study of T cells in Graves' hyperthyroidism and ophthalmopathy (dated by TCRdb to the late 2010s). At the level of the whole study: Peripheral blood was sampled at the time of initial diagnosis, prior to any treatment. TCR V-J signatures able to tell the groups apart were searched for in a discovery cohort of 95 to 100 patients, of whom 43 had Graves' ophthalmopathy and around 58 had stable Graves' hyperthyroidism. Prospective prediction of ophthalmopathy was tested in an independent validation cohort consisting of 18 to 20 hyperthyroidism patients and 17 patients who later progressed to ophthalmopathy. For training and testing, the 100 or so patients in the discovery cohort were randomly divided in a 7:3 ratio. In addition, the study compared T-cell repertoires in thyroid tissue and in blood from several Graves' hyperthyroidism patients. After blood sampling, hyperthyroidism patients were treated with methimazole at a starting dose of 30 mg daily, and ophthalmopathy patients were treated with high-dose intravenous methylprednisolone. TCR Vbeta CDR3 sequencing of some 140 peripheral blood samples (43 ophthalmopathy, about 74 hyperthyroidism and roughly 17 progressor patients) is reported in the paper. Study-wide findings and limitations: Most expanded thyroid clonotypes (frequency above 0.001) were also detected in blood, suggesting blood repertoires may reflect thyroid immune responses. In validation, the model predicted progression to ophthalmopathy a median of roughly 6.5 months before onset, with 70% to 71% sensitivity and just under 75% specificity. No statistical method was used to set the sample size in advance, and investigators knew the group allocation. Ophthalmopathy was separated from stable hyperthyroidism by a 13 V-J signature model, with around 88% sensitivity and approximately 81% specificity obtained in cross-validation and 80%/75% obtained in testing.

Sequences LGHDT (CDR1) and YNNKEL (CDR2) are obtained from the germline V gene (reference sequence). V is clipped by 0 bases and J by 0 bases, and the sequence between their germline boundaries is 9 bases long. CDR3 length: 15 amino acids, cysteine to phenylalanine. Solely the CDR3 DNA is kept, with 45 bases framed from the first base. TCR beta CDR3 regions were amplified from RNA transcripts. The first round of RT-PCR for the TCR CDR3 was performed with the HTBI primer set and the Qiagen OneStep RT-PCR kit. A second multiplex PCR round built the libraries, followed by size selection and purification. Libraries were sequenced paired-end with 100 bp reads on an Illumina HiSeq2000. In the source study's methods: Raw data were processed with SOAPnuke, discarding reads with adapters, uncalled bases, mean Phred below 15, or no exact constant-primer or identifier match. High-quality paired reads were merged with COPE v1.2.5, and unique nucleotide sequences were defined as clonotypes. MiTCR v1.1 was used to align the clonotypes against IMGT TRBV, TRBD and TRBJ reference segments. The analysis included only V-J combinations with a frequency above 0.0001, which together covered 99% to 99.2% of the repertoires. A TCS score was defined as the ratio of F50 (clonal expansion) to E x V (chaos), with BLOSUM62-based TCRdist applied between CDR3 peptides within each V-J. Welch's t-statistics and random forest reduced several hundred V-J features to 10 to 15, which were used in a naive Bayes classifier (R e1071). TCRdb reprocessed the public reads (quality trimming at Q25 with fastp, clone calling with MiXCR) and kept in-frame beta chains. Rows with a matching CDR3 protein are joined into one entry that keeps the most common DNA and genes. These V and J calls are TCRdb output, not the study's own analysis. The sample yields about 600,000 distinct CDR3 sequences; about a sixth were counted once. The ten largest make up roughly 3.4% of the sample.

This clonotype was counted ten times or more. What this receptor recognizes is not known. No base-level quality is on record; no much larger clone is a single base apart. Ophthalmopathy patients had moderately to severely active disease, with a Clinical Activity Score of 3 or more, a NOSPECS grade of 4 or more, and a disease duration of less than 3 months. Exclusion was applied to patients with uncontrolled infections, other autoimmune diseases, pregnancy or lactation. Diagnoses were based on clinical symptoms, serum thyroxine and TRAb, thyroid ultrasound and orbital computed tomography. Ficoll-Paque density gradient centrifugation was used to isolate PBMCs from under 11 ml of fresh peripheral blood. Total RNA was extracted using Trizol reagent, and RNA quality was assessed on an Agilent 2100 Bioanalyzer.

The V and J genes are TRBV3-1 and TRBJ2-7, with the D segment identity uncertain. The sample consisted of blood. This clonotype was obtained from a woman between 40 and 55 years old with Graves' ophthalmopathy. The sequence in DNA is TGTGCCAGCAGCCAAGATCGGGCCTACTCCTACGAGCAGTACTTC. The translation is CASSQDRAYSYEQYF.